Listed below are T cell receptor beta chains from one sample, sequenced in a study of blood T cell repertoires in COVID-19. TCRdb's table, derived via immunoSEQ multiplex PCR, lists solely in-frame clones and lacks some. The profile shows 200,000 to 300,000 clones, 80% to 90% of them singletons. The sample taken for sequencing was PBMCs or T cells enriched from blood (not recorded which). Every receptor here comes from a woman aged 25 to 39 who had recovered from COVID-19. CDR3s include the opening cysteine and the closing phenylalanine or tryptophan. The order of the fields is V gene, J gene, clone size, D gene, CDR3 DNA, CDR3 protein. D genes are given only for firm matches. Clone size is given for some rows only: seen once, a few or many times, or a class if the clone is expanded.

v_call: TRBV28; j_call: TRBJ1-1; clone_size: once; d_call: .; cdr3_nt: TGTGCCAGCAATTCTGGCAGGGGAGCTTTCTTT; cdr3_aa: CASNSGRGAFF
v_call: TRBV5-1; j_call: TRBJ2-1; clone_size: .; d_call: TRBD2; cdr3_nt: TGCGCCAGCAGTCGACTAGCCGATTACAATGAGCAGTTCTTC; cdr3_aa: CASSRLADYNEQFF
v_call: TRBV28; j_call: TRBJ2-3; clone_size: once; d_call: .; cdr3_nt: TGTGCCAGCAGTCCCCTAGCGATTCGCGGCCCAGATACGCAGTATTTT; cdr3_aa: CASSPLAIRGPDTQYF
v_call: TRBV15; j_call: TRBJ1-2; clone_size: once; d_call: .; cdr3_nt: TGTGCCACCAGCAGAGGGGGCGAACCCTATGGCTACACCTTC; cdr3_aa: CATSRGGEPYGYTF
v_call: TRBV4-1; j_call: TRBJ1-1; clone_size: .; d_call: .; cdr3_nt: TGCGCCAGCAGCCAAGATATCCAGGGCCTAATGAACACTGAAGCTTTCTTT; cdr3_aa: CASSQDIQGLMNTEAFF
v_call: TRBV2; j_call: TRBJ2-7; clone_size: .; d_call: TRBD2; cdr3_nt: TGTGCCAGCAGTGAAGAGGGGACTACCGCCTACGAGCAGTACTTC; cdr3_aa: CASSEEGTTAYEQYF
v_call: TRBV27; j_call: TRBJ1-1; clone_size: .; d_call: TRBD1; cdr3_nt: TGTGCCAGCAGTGCCGGGACAGCGAACACTGAAGCTTTCTTT; cdr3_aa: CASSAGTANTEAFF
v_call: TRBV4-3; j_call: TRBJ1-3; clone_size: once; d_call: .; cdr3_nt: TGCGCCAGCAGCCAACAGGGGAACTCTGGAAACACCATATATTTT; cdr3_aa: CASSQQGNSGNTIYF
v_call: TRBV6-5; j_call: TRBJ1-5; clone_size: .; d_call: TRBD1; cdr3_nt: TGTGCCAGCAGCTCCGGACAGGGTAGACATCAGCCCCAGCATTTT; cdr3_aa: CASSSGQGRHQPQHF
v_call: TRBV7-2; j_call: TRBJ2-7; clone_size: once; d_call: TRBD2; cdr3_nt: TGTGCCAGCAGATACCGACTAGCGGGATCCTACGAGCAGTACTTC; cdr3_aa: CASRYRLAGSYEQYF
v_call: TRBV12-3/TRBV12-4; j_call: TRBJ2-1; clone_size: few; d_call: .; cdr3_nt: TGTGCCAGCAGTTTAGAGGCGAGGGAGCAGTTCTTC; cdr3_aa: CASSLEAREQFF
v_call: TRBV11-2; j_call: TRBJ1-1; clone_size: .; d_call: .; cdr3_nt: TGTGCCAGCAGCTTAGACCGGGGGGTTGCTTTCTTT; cdr3_aa: CASSLDRGVAFF
v_call: TRBV7-3; j_call: TRBJ2-1; clone_size: .; d_call: TRBD2; cdr3_nt: TGTGCCAGCAGCTCAACCGCGGGAGGCGCTAGGAATGAGCAGTTCTTC; cdr3_aa: CASSSTAGGARNEQFF
v_call: TRBV28; j_call: TRBJ2-7; clone_size: .; d_call: .; cdr3_nt: TGTGCCAGCAGTCCCTCCCGACATACCTACGAGCAGTACTTC; cdr3_aa: CASSPSRHTYEQYF
v_call: TRBV28; j_call: TRBJ2-5; clone_size: .; d_call: TRBD1; cdr3_nt: TGTGCCAGCAGTTTATCCGGACAGGGAAAAAGGGAGACCCAGTACTTC; cdr3_aa: CASSLSGQGKRETQYF
v_call: TRBV5-1; j_call: TRBJ1-2; clone_size: .; d_call: TRBD1; cdr3_nt: TGCGCCAGCAGCTTGCAGGGGGACGGTGGCTACACCTTC; cdr3_aa: CASSLQGDGGYTF
v_call: TRBV27; j_call: TRBJ2-7; clone_size: .; d_call: TRBD2; cdr3_nt: TGTGCCAGCAGTACTACGGGGGGTCGAGTTTACGAGCAGTACTTC; cdr3_aa: CASSTTGGRVYEQYF
v_call: TRBV7-9; j_call: TRBJ2-5; clone_size: .; d_call: .; cdr3_nt: TGTGCCAGCAGCGTGAGGGTCGAAGAGACCCAGTACTTC; cdr3_aa: CASSVRVEETQYF
v_call: TRBV5-5; j_call: TRBJ1-1; clone_size: .; d_call: TRBD1; cdr3_nt: TGTGCCAGCAGCATCGCTCCACAGGGGGACACTGAAGCTTTCTTT; cdr3_aa: CASSIAPQGDTEAFF
v_call: TRBV5-6; j_call: TRBJ2-1; clone_size: .; d_call: .; cdr3_nt: TGTGCCAGCAGCTTGGACCTAGGGGCCTACAATGAGCAGTTCTTC; cdr3_aa: CASSLDLGAYNEQFF
v_call: TRBV28; j_call: TRBJ1-1; clone_size: .; d_call: .; cdr3_nt: TGTGCCAGCAACAAATCGAAGGGGGGTTTTAGCGGGACTGAAGCTTTCTTT; cdr3_aa: CASNKSKGGFSGTEAFF
v_call: TRBV5-8; j_call: TRBJ1-1; clone_size: .; d_call: .; cdr3_nt: TGTGCCAGCAGCTCGAGGGGGGGTGAAGCTTTCTTT; cdr3_aa: CASSSRGGEAFF
v_call: TRBV5-4; j_call: TRBJ2-3; clone_size: .; d_call: TRBD2; cdr3_nt: TGTGCCAGCAGCTCGGATAGCGGGTTCACAGATACGCAGTATTTT; cdr3_aa: CASSSDSGFTDTQYF